The sequence of this T cell receptor (beta chain) was determined in a study of blood T cell repertoires in COVID-19. Per the original methods: Counts of nucleated cells, estimated from reference gene primer amplification, were obtained. This table comes from immunoSEQ multiplex PCR, and its TCRdb copy is limited to in-frame clones, with some not included. The V and J calls and clone size were taken over from that table, and D and trimming were inferred from the DNA. The sample carries over 250,000 clones, about four fifths recorded once. This clonotype was sampled from a woman in her 50s who had recovered from COVID-19. Sequenced input: peripheral blood.

The CDR3: CASSARTSGSHYEQYF. The CDR3, as DNA: TGTGCCAGCAGCGCCCGGACTAGCGGGAGTCACTACGAGCAGTACTTC. The chain is built from TRBV7-2 and TRBJ2-7, with 13 bases identical to TRBD2. With V trimmed by 5 bases and J by 3 bases, 7 bases remained unmatched. The CDR3 extends over 16 amino acids. The V gene's germline CDR1 is SGHTA and CDR2 FQGNSA.